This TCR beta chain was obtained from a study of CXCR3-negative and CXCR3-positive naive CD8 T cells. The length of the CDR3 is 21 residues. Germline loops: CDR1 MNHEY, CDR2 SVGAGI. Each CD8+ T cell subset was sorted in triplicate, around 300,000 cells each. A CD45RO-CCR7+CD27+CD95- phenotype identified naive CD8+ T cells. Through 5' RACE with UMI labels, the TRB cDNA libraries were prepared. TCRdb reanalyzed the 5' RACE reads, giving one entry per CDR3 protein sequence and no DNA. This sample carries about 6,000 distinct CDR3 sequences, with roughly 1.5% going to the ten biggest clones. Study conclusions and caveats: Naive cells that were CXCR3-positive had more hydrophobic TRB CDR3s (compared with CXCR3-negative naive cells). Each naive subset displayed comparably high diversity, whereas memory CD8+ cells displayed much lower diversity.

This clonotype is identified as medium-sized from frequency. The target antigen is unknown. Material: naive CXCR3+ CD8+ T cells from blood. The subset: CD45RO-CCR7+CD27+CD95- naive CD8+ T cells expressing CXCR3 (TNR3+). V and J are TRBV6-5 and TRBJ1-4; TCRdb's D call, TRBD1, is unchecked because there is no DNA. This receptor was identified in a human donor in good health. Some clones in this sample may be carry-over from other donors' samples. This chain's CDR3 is CASSYTHPGQGALATNEKLFF.